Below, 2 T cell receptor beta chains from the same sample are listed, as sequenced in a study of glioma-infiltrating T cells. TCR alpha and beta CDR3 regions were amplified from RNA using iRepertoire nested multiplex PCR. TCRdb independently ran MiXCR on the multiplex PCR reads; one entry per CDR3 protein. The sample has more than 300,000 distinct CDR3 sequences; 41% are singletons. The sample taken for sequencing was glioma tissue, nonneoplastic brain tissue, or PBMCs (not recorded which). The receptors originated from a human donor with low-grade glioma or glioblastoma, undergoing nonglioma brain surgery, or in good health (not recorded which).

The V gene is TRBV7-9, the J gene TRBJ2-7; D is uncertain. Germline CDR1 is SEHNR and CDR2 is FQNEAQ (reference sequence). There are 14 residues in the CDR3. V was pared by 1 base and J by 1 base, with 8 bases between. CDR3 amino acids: CASSLGGRSYEQYF. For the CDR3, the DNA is TGTGCCAGCAGCTTAGGGGGTCGGTCCTACGAGCAGTACTTC.

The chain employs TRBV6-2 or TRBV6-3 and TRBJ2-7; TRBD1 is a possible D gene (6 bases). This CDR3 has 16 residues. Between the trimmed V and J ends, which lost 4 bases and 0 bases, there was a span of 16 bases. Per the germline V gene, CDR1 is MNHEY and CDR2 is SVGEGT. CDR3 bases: TGTGCCAGCAGTTTCCCGCCAGGGGCGAGCTCCTACGAGCAGTACTTC. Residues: CASSFPPGASSYEQYF.